The entry that follows covers one TCR beta chain sequence. Both 60 Vbeta primers and 13 Jbeta primers went into the PCR. As handled by the study authors: An analysis that came later counted approximately 76 million unique TCR beta chains, around 12 million shared. Only in-frame clones appear in the TCRdb table, and some are missing; sequencing was by immunoSEQ multiplex PCR. D and trimming were read from the DNA, whereas the V and J calls and clone size are those reported in that table. The data contain about 160,000 clones, roughly four fifths of them seen just once; the ten biggest clones take up approximately 2.4%. The V end was cut by 5 bases, the J end by 6 bases, with 14 bases between. CDR3 size: 14 residues. CDR1 is SNHLY and CDR2 is FYNNEI in the germline V gene. The sample comes from a study of cytomegalovirus exposure and HLA in healthy donors.

Sample: PBMCs. The sequence derives from a female donor in good health and CMV-seronegative. This chain uses TRBV2 with TRBJ1-3; D unresolved. CDR3 in DNA: TGTGCCAGCAGTAGTGAGTCCACCTCAAACACCATATATTTT. Translated: CASSSESTSNTIYF.